This T cell receptor (beta chain) is drawn from a study of blood T cell repertoires in COVID-19 (TCRdb year 2020). With respect to the entire study: Samples covering the acute and convalescent phases of COVID-19 were provided by collaborators in the United States, Italy and Spain. The prospective study material was composed of cDNA or gDNA derived from T cells, B-cell-depleted T cells, or PBMCs. Subjects who had been exposed to COVID-19, were actively infected with it, or had recovered from it provided the deeply sampled blood TCRbeta repertoires that made up the dataset. A freely available public database, intended as a resource for researchers studying the immune response to SARS-CoV-2, is where the repertoires were released. Samples were obtained from the ongoing ImmuneRACE study (first 160 participants) and from about 1,300 subjects provided by 6 global collaborators. Sample metadata almost always included a de-identified subject ID, COVID-19 status, age in years and sex. Where available, HLA class I and class II types were taken from metadata supplied by the sample provider and were not determined by assay-based typing. Beyond this particular receptor, the publication reports: The quantity of clinical and demographic metadata differed by source and by participant and was supplied without curation.

About this clone: It lacks a known antigen. Base qualities are not recorded, but no much larger clone differs from it by a single base.

TCRbeta CDR3 regions were amplified from genomic DNA by means of the immunoSEQ Assay, a bias-controlled multiplex PCR. In the authors' own workflow: Within the assay, amplification of reference gene primers was used to estimate how many nucleated cells each sample contained. To quantify the absolute abundance of each unique TCRbeta CDR3 rearrangement, sequence reads were collapsed and filtered. For each sample, productive Simpson clonality was calculated by taking the square root of Simpson's diversity index across productive rearrangements. TCRdb mirrors the immuneACCESS table, restricted to in-frame sequences. Some clones are absent from its copies; in checked studies, under half trace to an unresolved V gene, and the reason for the others is unknown. The V and J calls and clone size were taken over from that table, and D and trimming were inferred from the DNA. Within this sample are 150,000 to 200,000 clones, with approximately 88% of them counted one time only. Roughly 5.6% of the sample is taken by the ten largest.

From the cysteine up to the phenylalanine, the CDR3 has a length of 13 residues. The retained sequence is limited to the CDR3, 39 bases, with the frame set at the first base. Reading the germline V gene (reference sequence) gives CDR1 LGHDT and CDR2 YNNKEL. Trimming at the junction amounts to 4 bases on V and 8 bases on J, and the germline ends lie 11 bases apart. Participants in the prospective study were enrolled through a virtual design, were aged about 18 to 90 years, and lived in roughly 24 United States geographic areas. To assign participants to cohorts, the prospective study relied on clinical history that participants themselves reported in a screening survey and a study questionnaire. Exposed participants had been in contact with someone with a PCR-confirmed or clinician-diagnosed COVID-19 case within 2 weeks of study entry. In the prospective study, whole blood, serum and a nasopharyngeal or oropharyngeal swab were collected from each participant by mobile phlebotomists. Over a roughly two-month period, participants in the prospective study had the option of providing additional blood draws and questionnaires. Blood samples from the prospective study were shipped frozen or at room temperature prior to DNA extraction.

The sequencing sample was made of PBMCs or T cells enriched from blood (not recorded which). This sequence originates from an older man who had been exposed to COVID-19. The chain uses TRBV3-1 (or the pseudogene TRBV3-2) and TRBJ2-2; matching of 6 bases hints at TRBD1 as the D gene. The CDR3 protein sequence reads: CASSPPGEGELFF. The DNA reads as follows: TGTGCCAGCAGCCCCCCAGGGGAGGGGGAGCTGTTTTTT.